The T cell receptor beta chain under discussion was sequenced for a study of T cell changes during pregnancy in multiple sclerosis. The repertoire was sequenced with immunoSEQ multiplex PCR; TCRdb's copy has only in-frame clones and lacks some. The sample carries 20,000 to 25,000 clones, 85% recorded once. There are 14 residues in the CDR3. V lost 6 bases and J lost 2; bases outside the gene matches: 4. Germline values: CDR1 MDHEN, CDR2 SYDVKM. The sequence came from a female donor in good health, enrolled as a control in a pregnancy study. Sequencing was performed on CD8+ T cells from peripheral blood mononuclear cells, taken in the first trimester of pregnancy. V is TRBV28 and J is TRBJ2-3, with TRBD2 matching over 8 bases. Written as DNA, the CDR3 is TGTGCCAGCAGAGGGACTAGATACACAGATACGCAGTATTTT. Its protein product is CASRGTRYTDTQYF. The full variable domain, completed using reference TRBV28 and TRBJ2-3, is DVKVTQSSRYLVKRTGEKVFLECVQDMDHENMFWYRQDPGLGLRLIYFSYDVKMKEKGDIPEGYSVSREKKERFSLILESASTNQTSMYLCASRGTRYTDTQYFGPGTRLTVL.